The entry that follows covers one T cell receptor beta chain sequence. The data were taken from a study of long-term antiretroviral therapy in people with HIV. Germline CDR1 is MGHRA and CDR2 is YSYEKL. CDR3 size: 16 residues. The V segment lost 4 bases and the J segment 3 bases; nucleotides outside the gene matches: 12. Researchers report immunoSEQ v3.0 was run at survey level. The table came from immunoSEQ multiplex PCR; TCRdb's copy has only in-frame clones and leaves some out. The sample includes some 35,000 clones, over 75% seen only once; the top ten take around 6.3%. The specimen comprised unsorted PBMCs, sampled 0.6 years after starting antiretroviral therapy. The V gene is TRBV4-1, the J gene TRBJ2-7, with 7 bases fitting TRBD2. This clonotype was sampled from a man between 18 and 35 years old with HIV. The CDR3 loop reads CASSRGPSGMGYEQYF. For the CDR3, the DNA is TGCGCCAGCAGCCGTGGGCCGAGCGGGATGGGCTACGAGCAGTACTTC.